The rows below give T cell receptor beta chains drawn from one sample of a study of control samples from healthy donors and cancer patients. Data came from immunoSEQ multiplex PCR; TCRdb stores just in-frame clones and leaves some out. The sample yields 120,000 or so clones, roughly 90% seen once. The sample taken for sequencing was PBMCs. These receptors came from a woman aged 55-69 years with lung cancer. Each CDR3 is given with its conserved first and last residue. A D gene is named only where the DNA matches it firmly. Expanded clones get a size class; other rows say once, few or many, or leave the size out.

CDR3 protein: CASSLYSRDNYGYTF
CDR3 DNA: TGTGCCAGCAGCTTGTATTCCAGAGATAACTATGGCTACACCTTC
V gene: TRBV5-5
clone size: .
D gene: .
J gene: TRBJ1-2
CDR3 length: 15

CDR3 protein: CASSLAHTGELFF
CDR3 DNA: TGTGCCAGCAGTTTAGCCCACACCGGGGAGCTGTTTTTT
V gene: TRBV12-3/TRBV12-4
clone size: .
D gene: .
J gene: TRBJ2-2
CDR3 length: 13

CDR3 protein: CSVGAREQFF
CDR3 DNA: TGCAGTGTGGGCGCCCGTGAGCAGTTCTTC
V gene: TRBV20-1
clone size: .
D gene: .
J gene: TRBJ2-1
CDR3 length: 10

CDR3 protein: CASSPRDFGLSSYNEQFF
CDR3 DNA: TGCGCCAGCAGCCCGCGGGACTTCGGCCTAAGCTCCTACAATGAGCAGTTCTTC
V gene: TRBV5-1
clone size: .
D gene: .
J gene: TRBJ2-1
CDR3 length: 18

CDR3 protein: CASSITGIRNNQPQHF
CDR3 DNA: TGTGCCAGTAGTATAACAGGAATTAGGAACAATCAGCCCCAGCATTTT
V gene: TRBV19
clone size: .
D gene: .
J gene: TRBJ1-5
CDR3 length: 16

CDR3 protein: CASSFTDGENIQYF
CDR3 DNA: TGCGCCAGCAGCTTTACGGACGGGGAAAACATTCAGTACTTC
V gene: TRBV5-1
clone size: .
D gene: .
J gene: TRBJ2-4
CDR3 length: 14

CDR3 protein: CASSYSGPGYEQYF
CDR3 DNA: TGTGCCAGCAGCTACTCCGGTCCAGGCTACGAGCAGTACTTC
V gene: TRBV7-9
clone size: .
D gene: .
J gene: TRBJ2-7
CDR3 length: 14

CDR3 protein: CASTGQDGNTIYF
CDR3 DNA: TGTGCCAGCACAGGACAGGATGGAAACACCATATATTTT
V gene: TRBV6-6
clone size: .
D gene: TRBD1
J gene: TRBJ1-3
CDR3 length: 13

CDR3 protein: CASSQGYIGTGTNQPQHF
CDR3 DNA: TGCGCCAGCAGCCAAGGATATATTGGGACGGGGACTAATCAGCCCCAGCATTTT
V gene: TRBV4-1
clone size: few
D gene: .
J gene: TRBJ1-5
CDR3 length: 18

CDR3 protein: CASSLTGAGYTF
CDR3 DNA: TGTGCCAGCAGCTTGACAGGGGCCGGCTACACCTTC
V gene: TRBV7-2
clone size: .
D gene: TRBD1
J gene: TRBJ1-2
CDR3 length: 12

CDR3 protein: CASSLTGYEQYF
CDR3 DNA: TGTGCCAGCAGCTTGACAGGGTACGAGCAGTACTTC
V gene: TRBV12-3/TRBV12-4
clone size: .
D gene: TRBD1
J gene: TRBJ2-7
CDR3 length: 12

CDR3 protein: CASSLKVRTGESYEQYF
CDR3 DNA: TGTGCCAGCAGTTTAAAGGTTCGGACAGGGGAGTCCTACGAGCAGTACTTC
V gene: TRBV27
clone size: once
D gene: TRBD1
J gene: TRBJ2-7
CDR3 length: 17

CDR3 protein: CAIAVRDTNNEQFF
CDR3 DNA: TGTGCCATAGCCGTCCGGGACACAAACAATGAGCAGTTCTTC
V gene: TRBV6-5
clone size: .
D gene: .
J gene: TRBJ2-1
CDR3 length: 14

CDR3 protein: CSVEDLRTGYGYTF
CDR3 DNA: TGCAGCGTTGAAGATCTGAGGACTGGCTATGGCTACACCTTC
V gene: TRBV29-1
clone size: .
D gene: .
J gene: TRBJ1-2
CDR3 length: 14

CDR3 protein: CASSTGQAFSGELFF
CDR3 DNA: TGTGCCAGCAGTACGGGACAGGCCTTCTCCGGGGAGCTGTTTTTT
V gene: TRBV6-5
clone size: .
D gene: TRBD1
J gene: TRBJ2-2
CDR3 length: 15

CDR3 protein: CSVVKDGRSYEQYF
CDR3 DNA: TGCAGCGTTGTGAAAGACGGTCGCTCCTACGAGCAGTACTTC
V gene: TRBV29-1
clone size: .
D gene: .
J gene: TRBJ2-7
CDR3 length: 14

CDR3 protein: CASSHSGITDTQYF
CDR3 DNA: TGCGCCAGCAGCCATAGCGGGATCACAGATACGCAGTATTTT
V gene: TRBV5-1
clone size: .
D gene: TRBD2
J gene: TRBJ2-3
CDR3 length: 14

CDR3 protein: CASSLVTDNQPQHF
CDR3 DNA: TGTGCCAGCAGCTTAGTGACAGATAATCAGCCCCAGCATTTT
V gene: TRBV7-9
clone size: .
D gene: .
J gene: TRBJ1-5
CDR3 length: 14

CDR3 protein: CASRTTGNTGELFF
CDR3 DNA: TGTGCCAGCAGAACGACGGGGAACACCGGGGAGCTGTTTTTT
V gene: TRBV6-6
clone size: once
D gene: .
J gene: TRBJ2-2
CDR3 length: 14

CDR3 protein: CASSDGLAEGETQYF
CDR3 DNA: TGTGCCAGCAGCGACGGACTAGCGGAAGGGGAGACCCAGTACTTC
V gene: TRBV11-3
clone size: .
D gene: TRBD2
J gene: TRBJ2-5
CDR3 length: 15

CDR3 protein: CASSQAPARDTEAFF
CDR3 DNA: TGTGCCAGCTCACAAGCGCCCGCGAGGGACACTGAAGCTTTCTTT
V gene: TRBV18
clone size: .
D gene: .
J gene: TRBJ1-1
CDR3 length: 15

CDR3 protein: CASSEGQGDYGYTF
CDR3 DNA: TGTGCCAGCAGTGAAGGTCAGGGGGACTATGGCTACACCTTC
V gene: TRBV6-1
clone size: .
D gene: TRBD1
J gene: TRBJ1-2
CDR3 length: 14

CDR3 protein: CASSPNPGGRETQYF
CDR3 DNA: TGTGCCAGCAGCCCGAACCCAGGAGGGCGCGAGACCCAGTACTTC
V gene: TRBV7-2
clone size: .
D gene: .
J gene: TRBJ2-5
CDR3 length: 15

CDR3 protein: CSASEQGGLVLPDTQYF
CDR3 DNA: TGCAGTGCTAGTGAACAGGGAGGGCTTGTGTTACCAGATACGCAGTATTTT
V gene: TRBV20-1
clone size: .
D gene: .
J gene: TRBJ2-3
CDR3 length: 17

CDR3 protein: CASSLSGSSTDTQYF
CDR3 DNA: TGTGCCAGCAGCCTTAGCGGATCTAGCACAGATACGCAGTATTTT
V gene: TRBV7-9
clone size: .
D gene: .
J gene: TRBJ2-3
CDR3 length: 15

CDR3 protein: CASSPRQGAVNQPQHF
CDR3 DNA: TGTGCCAGTAGCCCGAGACAGGGGGCGGTCAATCAGCCCCAGCATTTT
V gene: TRBV19
clone size: .
D gene: TRBD1
J gene: TRBJ1-5
CDR3 length: 16

CDR3 protein: CASSQTGLVVGYEQFF
CDR3 DNA: TGTGCCAGCAGCCAAACCGGACTAGTTGTAGGCTATGAGCAGTTCTTC
V gene: TRBV3-1/TRBV3-2
clone size: .
D gene: TRBD2
J gene: TRBJ2-1
CDR3 length: 16

CDR3 protein: CATWTPTGGNTIYF
CDR3 DNA: TGTGCCACCTGGACCCCGACGGGTGGAAACACCATATATTTT
V gene: TRBV6-5
clone size: .
D gene: .
J gene: TRBJ1-3
CDR3 length: 14

CDR3 protein: CASSQTATQAFF
CDR3 DNA: TGTGCCAGCAGCCAAACAGCGACACAAGCTTTCTTT
V gene: TRBV6-2/TRBV6-3
clone size: .
D gene: .
J gene: TRBJ1-1
CDR3 length: 12

CDR3 protein: CASSLGGVGNTIYF
CDR3 DNA: TGTGCCAGCAGCTTAGGGGGTGTTGGAAACACCATATATTTT
V gene: TRBV7-2
clone size: .
D gene: .
J gene: TRBJ1-3
CDR3 length: 14

CDR3 protein: CATSDPRQGSNEQFF
CDR3 DNA: TGTGCCACCAGTGATCCCCGACAGGGAAGCAATGAGCAGTTCTTC
V gene: TRBV24-1
clone size: .
D gene: TRBD1
J gene: TRBJ2-1
CDR3 length: 15

CDR3 protein: CASSLVSGSLPRGNEKLFF
CDR3 DNA: TGTGCCAGCAGCTTAGTAAGCGGGTCCCTACCGAGGGGTAATGAAAAACTGTTTTTT
V gene: TRBV7-2
clone size: .
D gene: .
J gene: TRBJ1-4
CDR3 length: 19

CDR3 protein: CASSYYAGGDTEAFF
CDR3 DNA: TGTGCCAGCAGTTACTATGCGGGCGGAGACACTGAAGCTTTCTTT
V gene: TRBV6-6
clone size: .
D gene: .
J gene: TRBJ1-1
CDR3 length: 15

CDR3 protein: CASREQGIAEAFF
CDR3 DNA: TGTGCCAGCAGAGAACAGGGAATAGCTGAAGCTTTCTTT
V gene: TRBV25-1
clone size: .
D gene: .
J gene: TRBJ1-1
CDR3 length: 13

CDR3 protein: CASRMDLREGYTF
CDR3 DNA: TGTGCCAGTAGGATGGATCTTAGAGAAGGCTACACCTTC
V gene: TRBV19
clone size: .
D gene: .
J gene: TRBJ1-2
CDR3 length: 13

CDR3 protein: CASSESGGSYNEQFF
CDR3 DNA: TGTGCCAGCAGTGAATCCGGCGGCTCCTACAATGAGCAGTTCTTC
V gene: TRBV25-1
clone size: .
D gene: .
J gene: TRBJ2-1
CDR3 length: 15

CDR3 protein: CASGGGDRMIYGYTF
CDR3 DNA: TGTGCCAGCGGTGGAGGGGACAGGATGATCTATGGCTACACCTTC
V gene: TRBV7-2
clone size: few
D gene: TRBD1
J gene: TRBJ1-2
CDR3 length: 15

CDR3 protein: CASSGSGQGYGYTF
CDR3 DNA: TGTGCCAGCTCGGGGTCAGGGCAGGGCTATGGCTACACCTTC
V gene: TRBV18
clone size: .
D gene: .
J gene: TRBJ1-2
CDR3 length: 14

CDR3 protein: CASSQGRNRGEEETQYF
CDR3 DNA: TGCGCCAGCAGCCAAGGGAGAAACAGGGGGGAGGAAGAGACCCAGTACTTC
V gene: TRBV4-1
clone size: .
D gene: TRBD1
J gene: TRBJ2-5
CDR3 length: 17

CDR3 protein: CASSIQGGADTQYF
CDR3 DNA: TGCGCCAGCAGCATACAGGGTGGAGCAGATACGCAGTATTTT
V gene: TRBV5-1
clone size: .
D gene: .
J gene: TRBJ2-3
CDR3 length: 14

CDR3 protein: CASSHPSGGEYNEQFF
CDR3 DNA: TGCGCCAGCAGCCACCCTAGCGGGGGGGAGTACAATGAGCAGTTCTTC
V gene: TRBV4-1
clone size: .
D gene: TRBD2
J gene: TRBJ2-1
CDR3 length: 16

CDR3 protein: CASSSGATDTQYF
CDR3 DNA: TGTGCCAGCAGCTCCGGGGCCACAGATACGCAGTATTTT
V gene: TRBV7-2
clone size: .
D gene: .
J gene: TRBJ2-3
CDR3 length: 13

CDR3 protein: CASSPPGLTYEQYF
CDR3 DNA: TGCGCCAGCAGCCCACCGGGACTAACCTACGAGCAGTACTTC
V gene: TRBV5-1
clone size: .
D gene: TRBD2
J gene: TRBJ2-7
CDR3 length: 14

CDR3 protein: CASRESGNTIYF
CDR3 DNA: TGTGCCAGCAGGGAGTCTGGAAACACCATATATTTT
V gene: TRBV25-1
clone size: once
D gene: .
J gene: TRBJ1-3
CDR3 length: 12

CDR3 protein: CASSSPGRSYGYTF
CDR3 DNA: TGTGCCAGCAGCTCACCAGGGAGAAGCTATGGCTACACCTTC
V gene: TRBV13
clone size: .
D gene: .
J gene: TRBJ1-2
CDR3 length: 14

CDR3 protein: CASSSGQWTGELFF
CDR3 DNA: TGTGCCAGCAGCTCGGGACAGTGGACCGGGGAGCTGTTTTTT
V gene: TRBV11-2
clone size: .
D gene: TRBD1
J gene: TRBJ2-2
CDR3 length: 14

CDR3 protein: CASSLEGAANYGYTF
CDR3 DNA: TGTGCCAGCAGCCTCGAGGGGGCAGCTAACTATGGCTACACCTTC
V gene: TRBV6-5
clone size: .
D gene: TRBD1
J gene: TRBJ1-2
CDR3 length: 15

CDR3 protein: CASSVAGVGQPQHF
CDR3 DNA: TGTGCCAGCAGCGTTGCCGGGGTCGGTCAGCCCCAGCATTTT
V gene: TRBV9
clone size: .
D gene: .
J gene: TRBJ1-5
CDR3 length: 14

CDR3 protein: CASSSSGVGNTEAFF
CDR3 DNA: TGTGCCAGCAGTTCCTCGGGAGTGGGCAACACTGAAGCTTTCTTT
V gene: TRBV27
clone size: .
D gene: .
J gene: TRBJ1-1
CDR3 length: 15

CDR3 protein: CASSSGTVQETQYF
CDR3 DNA: TGTGCCAGTAGTTCTGGGACAGTTCAAGAGACCCAGTACTTC
V gene: TRBV19
clone size: few
D gene: TRBD1
J gene: TRBJ2-5
CDR3 length: 14

CDR3 protein: CASRGAANTEAFF
CDR3 DNA: TGTGCCAGCAGAGGGGCCGCGAACACTGAAGCTTTCTTT
V gene: TRBV27
clone size: .
D gene: .
J gene: TRBJ1-1
CDR3 length: 13